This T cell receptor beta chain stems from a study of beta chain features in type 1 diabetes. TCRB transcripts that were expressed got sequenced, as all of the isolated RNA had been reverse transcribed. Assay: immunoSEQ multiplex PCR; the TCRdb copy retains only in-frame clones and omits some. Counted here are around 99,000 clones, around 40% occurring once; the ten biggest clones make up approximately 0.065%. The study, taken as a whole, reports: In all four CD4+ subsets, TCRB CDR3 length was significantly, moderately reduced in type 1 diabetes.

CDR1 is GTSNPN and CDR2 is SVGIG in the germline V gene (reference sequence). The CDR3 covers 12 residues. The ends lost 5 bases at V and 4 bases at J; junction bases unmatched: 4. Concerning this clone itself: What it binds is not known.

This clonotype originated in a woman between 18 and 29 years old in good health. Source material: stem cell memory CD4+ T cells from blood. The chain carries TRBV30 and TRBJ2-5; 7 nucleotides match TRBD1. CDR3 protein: CAWETGTETQYF. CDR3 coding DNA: TGTGCCTGGGAGACAGGGACAGAGACCCAGTACTTC.